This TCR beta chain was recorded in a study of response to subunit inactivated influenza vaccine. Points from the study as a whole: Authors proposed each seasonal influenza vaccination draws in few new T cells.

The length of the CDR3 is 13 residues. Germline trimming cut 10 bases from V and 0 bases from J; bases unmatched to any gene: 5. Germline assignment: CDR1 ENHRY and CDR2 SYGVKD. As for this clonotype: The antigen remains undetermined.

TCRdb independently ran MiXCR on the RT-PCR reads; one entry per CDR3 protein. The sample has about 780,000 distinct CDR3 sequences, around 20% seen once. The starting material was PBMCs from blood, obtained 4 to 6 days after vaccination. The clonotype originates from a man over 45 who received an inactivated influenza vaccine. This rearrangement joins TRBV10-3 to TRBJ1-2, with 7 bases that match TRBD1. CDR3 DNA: TGTGCCACCCGACAGGGAGCTAACTATGGCTACACCTTC. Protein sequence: CATRQGANYGYTF.